The rows below give T cell receptor beta chains drawn from one sample of a study of T cell repertoires in cytomegalovirus infection. TCRdb reprocessed the reads with MiXCR, giving one entry per CDR3 protein. The sample lists around 95,000 distinct CDR3 sequences; 25% to 30% were seen once. These receptors' antigens are unknown. The starting material was CD8+ T cells from cultured PBMCs, obtained from culture after CMV antigen stimulation. These receptor sequences come from a human donor in good health (CMV status not recorded). Some clones in this sample may be carry-over from other donors' samples. CDR3s include the opening cysteine and the closing phenylalanine or tryptophan. Each record gives: J gene, D gene, V gene, clone size, CDR3 protein, CDR3 DNA. The D gene is left open where the match is weak. Size is omitted from some rows. Given values are once, few, many or a class for expanded clones.

j_call: TRBJ1-2; d_call: .; v_call: TRBV4-1; clone_size: few; cdr3_aa: CASSQVEGSYGYTF; cdr3_nt: TGCGCCAGCAGCCAAGTGGAGGGGAGCTATGGCTACACCTTC
j_call: TRBJ2-2; d_call: TRBD1; v_call: TRBV5-1; clone_size: .; cdr3_aa: CASSLEGARTGELFF; cdr3_nt: TGCGCCAGCAGCTTGGAGGGGGCGCGGACCGGGGAGCTGTTTTTT
j_call: TRBJ2-1; d_call: .; v_call: TRBV7-2; clone_size: few; cdr3_aa: CASSPQSGEQFF; cdr3_nt: TGTGCCAGCAGCCCCCAAAGCGGTGAGCAGTTCTTC
j_call: TRBJ2-7; d_call: TRBD1; v_call: TRBV5-1; clone_size: once; cdr3_aa: CASSKPGTGGYEQYF; cdr3_nt: TGCGCCAGCAGCAAGCCGGGGACAGGGGGATACGAGCAGTACTTC
j_call: TRBJ2-1; d_call: TRBD1; v_call: TRBV4-1; clone_size: many; cdr3_aa: CASSQVAGGRYEQFF; cdr3_nt: TGCGCCAGCAGCCAAGTTGCAGGGGGCCGGTATGAGCAGTTCTTC
j_call: TRBJ2-7; d_call: .; v_call: TRBV29-1; clone_size: .; cdr3_aa: CSVVAASSYEQYF; cdr3_nt: TGCAGCGTTGTGGCAGCGAGCTCCTACGAGCAGTACTTC
j_call: TRBJ2-7; d_call: .; v_call: TRBV5-6; clone_size: .; cdr3_aa: CASSLFQAYEQYF; cdr3_nt: TGTGCCAGCAGCTTGTTCCAGGCCTACGAGCAGTACTTC
j_call: TRBJ2-5; d_call: TRBD2; v_call: TRBV6-5; clone_size: few; cdr3_aa: CANSTSGGARTQYF; cdr3_nt: TGTGCCAACAGTACTAGCGGGGGGGCACGGACCCAGTACTTC
j_call: TRBJ2-5; d_call: TRBD1; v_call: TRBV28; clone_size: .; cdr3_aa: CASSWFGTGETQYF; cdr3_nt: TGTGCCAGCAGTTGGTTCGGGACAGGGGAGACCCAGTACTTC
j_call: TRBJ2-2; d_call: .; v_call: TRBV11-1; clone_size: .; cdr3_aa: CASSLLWTGELFF; cdr3_nt: TGTGCCAGCAGCTTACTGTGGACCGGGGAGCTGTTTTTT
j_call: TRBJ1-1; d_call: .; v_call: TRBV29-1; clone_size: many; cdr3_aa: CSVELRDAFF; cdr3_nt: TGCAGCGTTGAGCTCCGGGACGCTTTCTTT
j_call: TRBJ2-7; d_call: .; v_call: TRBV5-5; clone_size: .; cdr3_aa: CASSLQGIRYEQYF; cdr3_nt: TGTGCCAGCAGCTTGCAAGGAATTCGGTACGAGCAGTACTTC
j_call: TRBJ2-7; d_call: TRBD1; v_call: TRBV9; clone_size: .; cdr3_aa: CASSVGGTGLSEQYF; cdr3_nt: TGTGCCAGCAGCGTAGGGGGGACAGGGTTGAGCGAGCAGTACTTC
j_call: TRBJ2-1; d_call: .; v_call: TRBV14; clone_size: many; cdr3_aa: CASSQVGRGNEQFF; cdr3_nt: TGTGCCAGCAGCCAAGTTGGGCGGGGCAATGAGCAGTTCTTC
j_call: TRBJ1-5; d_call: .; v_call: TRBV6-2/TRBV6-3; clone_size: .; cdr3_aa: CASLEVSSNQPQHF; cdr3_nt: TGTGCCAGCCTTGAGGTCTCTAGCAATCAGCCCCAGCATTTT
j_call: TRBJ2-7; d_call: .; v_call: TRBV5-5; clone_size: .; cdr3_aa: CASSFSTVYEQYF; cdr3_nt: TGTGCCAGCAGCTTTTCGACAGTCTACGAGCAGTACTTC
j_call: TRBJ1-1; d_call: TRBD1; v_call: TRBV6-1; clone_size: .; cdr3_aa: CATGLTGGNTEAFF; cdr3_nt: TGTGCCACAGGACTGACAGGGGGGAACACTGAAGCTTTCTTT
j_call: TRBJ2-6; d_call: .; v_call: TRBV5-5; clone_size: many; cdr3_aa: CASSLGISGANVLTF; cdr3_nt: TGTGCCAGCAGCTTGGGGATCTCTGGGGCCAACGTCCTGACTTTC
j_call: TRBJ2-1; d_call: TRBD2; v_call: TRBV6-2/TRBV6-3; clone_size: many; cdr3_aa: CASSYPLDSGFYNEQFF; cdr3_nt: TGTGCCAGCAGTTACCCCTTGGATAGCGGGTTCTACAATGAGCAGTTCTTC
j_call: TRBJ1-2; d_call: .; v_call: TRBV25-1; clone_size: many; cdr3_aa: CASSVGAGGYTF; cdr3_nt: TGTGCCAGCAGTGTTGGGGCGGGTGGCTACACCTTC
j_call: TRBJ1-6; d_call: .; v_call: TRBV7-6; clone_size: .; cdr3_aa: CASSSAGNSYNSPLHF; cdr3_nt: TGTGCCAGCAGTTCCGCGGGGAACTCCTATAATTCACCCCTCCACTTT
j_call: TRBJ2-1; d_call: .; v_call: TRBV25-1; clone_size: .; cdr3_aa: CASSGDNEQFF; cdr3_nt: TGTGCCAGCAGTGGGGACAATGAGCAGTTCTTC
j_call: TRBJ1-6; d_call: .; v_call: TRBV19; clone_size: .; cdr3_aa: CASSTDIQSSYNSPLHF; cdr3_nt: TGTGCCAGTAGTACAGACATCCAGAGCTCCTATAATTCACCCCTCCACTTT
j_call: TRBJ2-1; d_call: .; v_call: TRBV24-1; clone_size: few; cdr3_aa: CATSASGVAYNEQFF; cdr3_nt: TGTGCCACCAGTGCGTCGGGAGTTGCCTACAATGAGCAGTTCTTC
j_call: TRBJ2-2; d_call: .; v_call: TRBV6-1; clone_size: many; cdr3_aa: CAHGQNTGELFF; cdr3_nt: TGTGCCCATGGGCAAAACACCGGGGAGCTGTTTTTT
j_call: TRBJ2-2; d_call: TRBD1; v_call: TRBV14; clone_size: .; cdr3_aa: CASSFDRAERELFF; cdr3_nt: TGTGCCAGCAGCTTTGACAGGGCCGAGAGGGAGCTGTTTTTT
j_call: TRBJ2-7; d_call: TRBD2; v_call: TRBV12-3/TRBV12-4; clone_size: .; cdr3_aa: CASSPPGLHYYEQYF; cdr3_nt: TGTGCCAGCAGTCCCCCGGGACTACACTACTACGAGCAGTACTTC